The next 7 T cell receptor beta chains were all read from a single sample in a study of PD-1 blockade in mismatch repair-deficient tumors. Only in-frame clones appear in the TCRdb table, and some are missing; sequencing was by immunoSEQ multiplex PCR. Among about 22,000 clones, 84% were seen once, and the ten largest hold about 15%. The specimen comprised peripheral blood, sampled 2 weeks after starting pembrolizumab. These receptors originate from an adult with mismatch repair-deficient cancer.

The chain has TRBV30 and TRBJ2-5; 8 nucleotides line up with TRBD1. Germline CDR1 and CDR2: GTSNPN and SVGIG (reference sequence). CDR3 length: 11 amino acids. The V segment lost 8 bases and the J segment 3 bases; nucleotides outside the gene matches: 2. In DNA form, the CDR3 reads TGTGCCGCGGGACAGGAAGAGACCCAGTACTTC. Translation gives CAAGQEETQYF.

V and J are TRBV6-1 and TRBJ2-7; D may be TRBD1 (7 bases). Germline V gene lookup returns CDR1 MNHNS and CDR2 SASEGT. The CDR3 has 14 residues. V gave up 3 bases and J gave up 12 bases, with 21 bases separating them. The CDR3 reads CASSDPGTAGRGYF. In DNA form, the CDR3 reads TGTGCCAGCAGTGACCCTGGGACAGCGGGCCGCGGGTACTTC.

The CDR3 protein is CASSDGLTDTQYF. DNA for the CDR3: TGCGCCAGCAGCGACGGACTCACAGATACGCAGTATTTT. The chain uses TRBV5-1 and TRBJ2-3, with D possibly matching TRBD2 (5 bases). The CDR3 runs to 13 residues. V was trimmed by 4 bases and J by 2 bases, leaving 8 bases between them. Per the germline V gene, CDR1 is SGHRS and CDR2 is YFSETQ.

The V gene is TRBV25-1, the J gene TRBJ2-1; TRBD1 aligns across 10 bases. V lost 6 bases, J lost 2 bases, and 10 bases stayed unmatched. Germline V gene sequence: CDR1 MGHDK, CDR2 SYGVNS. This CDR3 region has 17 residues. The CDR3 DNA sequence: TGTGCCAGCAGCAATCTTCCGGGACAGGGGACCTACAATGAGCAGTTCTTC. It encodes CASSNLPGQGTYNEQFF.

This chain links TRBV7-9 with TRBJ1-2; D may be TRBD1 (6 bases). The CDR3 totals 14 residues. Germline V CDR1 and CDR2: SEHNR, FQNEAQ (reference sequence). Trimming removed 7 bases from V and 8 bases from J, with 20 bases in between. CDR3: CASTIGAGEEGYTF. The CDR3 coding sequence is TGTGCCAGCACCATAGGGGCAGGGGAGGAAGGCTACACCTTC.

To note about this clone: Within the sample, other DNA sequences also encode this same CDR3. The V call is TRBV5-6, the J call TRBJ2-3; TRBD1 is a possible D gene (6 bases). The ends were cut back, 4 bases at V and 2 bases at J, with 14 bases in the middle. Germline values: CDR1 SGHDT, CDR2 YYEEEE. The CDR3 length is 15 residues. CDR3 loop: CASSGDRPNTDTQYF. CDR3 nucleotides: TGTGCCAGCAGCGGAGACAGGCCAAACACAGATACGCAGTATTTT. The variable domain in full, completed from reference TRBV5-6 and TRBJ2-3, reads DAGVTQSPTHLIKTRGQQVTLRCSPKSGHDTVSWYQQALGQGPQFIFQYYEEEERQRGNFPDRFSGHQFPNYSSELNVNALLLGDSALYLCASSGDRPNTDTQYFGPGTRLTVL.

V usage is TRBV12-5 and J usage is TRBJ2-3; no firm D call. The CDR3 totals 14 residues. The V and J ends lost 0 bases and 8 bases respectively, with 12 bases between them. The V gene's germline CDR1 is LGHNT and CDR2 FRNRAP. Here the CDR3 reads CASGLVWMGGTQYF. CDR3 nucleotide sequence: TGTGCTAGTGGTTTGGTTTGGATGGGCGGTACGCAGTATTTT.